Listed here is a single TCR beta chain. V gave up 0 bases and J gave up 5 bases, with 16 bases separating them. From germline, CDR1 is SQVTM and CDR2 ANQGSEA. The CDR3 has 15 residues. The data stem from a study of blood T cell repertoires in COVID-19. Authors' analysis steps: Amplification of reference gene primers was used by the study to estimate nucleated cell counts. This table comes from immunoSEQ multiplex PCR, and its TCRdb copy is limited to in-frame clones, with some not included. The V and J calls and the clone size are those of that table, but D and trimming were determined from the DNA. The table shows about 150,000 clones, with roughly 87% occurring only once. The study drew participants aged roughly 18 to 95 years from 20 to 30 US areas. Grouping used clinical history reported by participants in a survey and questionnaire.

The TCR sequence derives from a woman in her thirties or forties who had been exposed to COVID-19. What was sequenced was PBMCs or T cells enriched from blood (not recorded which). The chain carries TRBV29-1 and TRBJ2-5; perhaps TRBD1 as D (5 bases). The CDR3 protein is CSVEDWQGARETQYF. DNA for the CDR3: TGCAGCGTTGAAGATTGGCAGGGCGCTAGGGAGACCCAGTACTTC.